Listed below are T cell receptor beta chains from one sample, sequenced in a study of T-cell reconstitution after alpha-beta-depleted transplantation in children. TCRdb processed the PCR reads anew with MiXCR; each CDR3 protein has one entry. The sample lists about 180,000 distinct CDR3 sequences; approximately 12% were seen once. Sequences were derived from PBMCs, sampled before TCRalphabeta/CD19-depleted stem cell transplant. The origin of the receptors is a boy aged 2 to 10 with acute myeloid leukemia, due to receive a stem cell transplant. The CDR3 runs from the conserved cysteine through the conserved F or W. Fields, in order: V gene, J gene, CDR3 length, clone size, CDR3 protein. Where a row states a size, it is once, few, many or the class of an expanded clone; other rows omit it.

>TRBV24-1|TRBJ2-4|17|many
CATSDLRQGFDKNIQYF
>TRBV4-1|TRBJ1-2|17|many
CASSQDRLRRENYGYTF
>TRBV30|TRBJ1-3|14|NA
CAWRIPGSGNTIYF
>TRBV5-1|TRBJ2-5|17|many
CASSLGRGPLGEETQYF
>TRBV6-5|TRBJ2-2|16|many
CASSYSSGGPFGELFF
>TRBV4-1|TRBJ1-5|13|many
CASSQVPSQPQHF
>TRBV20-1|TRBJ1-6|15|many
CSARPARRVGAPLHF
>TRBV15|TRBJ2-3|19|many
CATSSPRLRLGTSADTQYF
>TRBV20-1|TRBJ1-2|16|NA
CSARVVGTGWPYGYTF
>TRBV28|TRBJ2-3|16|many
CASSLFSGGPTDTQYF
>TRBV6-1|TRBJ1-5|14|many
CASSREQGNQPQHF
>TRBV5-6|TRBJ1-1|14|many
CASSLTTGWSEAFF
>TRBV5-1|TRBJ1-1|13|many
CASSLEGGTAAFF
>TRBV25-1|TRBJ1-1|13|many
CASEPGGNTEAFF
>TRBV12-3/TRBV12-4|TRBJ2-7|11|many
CASSPGYEQYF
>TRBV12-3/TRBV12-4|TRBJ1-1|13|many
CASSFGAVGRAFF
>TRBV6-1|TRBJ2-5|14|NA
CASSGGGLKETQYF
>TRBV5-1|TRBJ2-7|14|many
CASSLGLQTYEQYF
>TRBV5-1|TRBJ1-4|14|many
CASSLTSTNEKLFF
>TRBV12-3/TRBV12-4|TRBJ2-3|12|many
CASTRGPDTQYF
>TRBV12-3/TRBV12-4|TRBJ2-1|16|NA
CASRGTSGSKGDEQFF
>TRBV15|TRBJ2-1|15|many
CATSDPSGGGIEQFF
>TRBV5-6|TRBJ1-4|15|many
CASSLYPRVDEKLFF
>TRBV19|TRBJ1-5|16|NA
CASSIPHRDRNQPQHF
>TRBV20-1|TRBJ1-2|14|few
CSARDAVINYGYTF
>TRBV5-1|TRBJ2-1|14|many
CASSLLDSPHEQFF
>TRBV20-1|TRBJ2-3|14|many
CSARSGPGTDTQYF
>TRBV5-1|TRBJ2-3|16|many
CASSLAAGPDVDTQYF
>TRBV5-1|TRBJ2-7|12|many
CASSLESHEQYF